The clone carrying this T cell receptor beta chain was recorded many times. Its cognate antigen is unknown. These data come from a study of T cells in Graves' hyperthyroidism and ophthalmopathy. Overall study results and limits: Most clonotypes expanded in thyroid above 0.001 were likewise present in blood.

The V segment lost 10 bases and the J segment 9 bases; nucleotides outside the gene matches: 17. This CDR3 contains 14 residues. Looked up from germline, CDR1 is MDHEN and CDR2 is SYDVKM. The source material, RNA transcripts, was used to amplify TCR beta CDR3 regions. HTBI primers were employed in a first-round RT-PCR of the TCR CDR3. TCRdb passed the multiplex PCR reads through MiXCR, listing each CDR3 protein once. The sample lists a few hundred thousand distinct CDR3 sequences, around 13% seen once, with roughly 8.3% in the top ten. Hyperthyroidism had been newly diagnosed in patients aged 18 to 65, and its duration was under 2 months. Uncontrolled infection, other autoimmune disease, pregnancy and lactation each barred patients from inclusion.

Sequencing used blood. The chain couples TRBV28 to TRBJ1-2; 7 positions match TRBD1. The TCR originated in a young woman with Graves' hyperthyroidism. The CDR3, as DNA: TGTGCCACCAAGGAGCCAGGGACAGCTCTGAGCTACACCTTC. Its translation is CATKEPGTALSYTF.